Listed below are T cell receptor beta chains from one sample, sequenced in a study of OX40 agonist ivuxolimab in advanced cancers. Libraries were prepared by immunoSEQ multiplex PCR; TCRdb keeps only in-frame clonotypes and omits some of them. The data show about 36,000 clones, approximately 79% seen once. This material consisted of CD4+ or CD8+ T cells sorted from blood, taken in a trial of the OX40 agonist ivuxolimab. Receptors originate from an adult with an advanced solid tumor such as melanoma, head and neck, liver or kidney cancer. Each CDR3 is given with its conserved first and last residue. D genes are given only for firm matches. Expanded clones are given a class, and other clones once, few, many or no size at all.

TRBV10-3	TRBD1	-	TRBJ2-7	CATQPWTGDRYEQYF	TGTGCCACCCAACCTTGGACAGGAGACCGCTACGAGCAGTACTTC
TRBV2	-	-	TRBJ2-2	CASSLTEANTGELFF	TGTGCCAGCAGTCTGACAGAAGCGAACACCGGGGAGCTGTTTTTT
TRBV7-8	TRBD1	-	TRBJ1-1	CASSFQGTVNTEAFF	TGTGCCAGCAGCTTCCAAGGGACAGTGAACACTGAAGCTTTCTTT
TRBV5-4	-	-	TRBJ2-2	CASSLRLGGGPLNTGELFF	TGTGCCAGCAGCTTGAGGCTGGGCGGGGGCCCACTAAACACCGGGGAGCTGTTTTTT
TRBV30	-	few	TRBJ2-3	CACPASGTQYF	TGTGCCTGCCCTGCCTCGGGTACGCAGTATTTT
TRBV19	-	-	TRBJ1-2	CASSIQRGPNYGYTF	TGTGCCAGTAGTATCCAAAGGGGACCCAACTATGGCTACACCTTC
TRBV6-5	-	once	TRBJ1-6	CASSTGDGYNSPLHF	TGTGCCAGCAGTACTGGGGATGGCTATAATTCACCCCTCCACTTT
TRBV5-1	-	-	TRBJ1-2	CASSSAQGGGYGYTF	TGCGCCAGCAGCTCGGCCCAGGGCGGGGGCTATGGCTACACCTTC
TRBV21-1	-	-	TRBJ2-2	CASRDRGRTGELFF	TGTGCCAGCCGGGACAGGGGGCGCACCGGGGAGCTGTTTTTT
TRBV29-1	TRBD1	few	TRBJ2-7	CSALSDRGYEQYF	TGCAGCGCCCTATCGGACAGGGGCTACGAGCAGTACTTC
TRBV15	-	-	TRBJ1-3	CATSRDRGFGNTIYF	TGTGCCACCAGCAGAGATCGGGGCTTTGGAAACACCATATATTTT
TRBV11-3	TRBD1	-	TRBJ1-1	CASSAGTGGMPEAFF	TGTGCCAGCAGCGCCGGGACAGGGGGCATGCCTGAAGCTTTCTTT
TRBV10-1	-	once	TRBJ2-3	CASSEDSRTDTQYF	TGCGCCAGCAGTGAGGACAGCCGAACGGATACGCAGTATTTT
TRBV9	TRBD2	-	TRBJ2-5	CASSVGASGGIQETQYF	TGTGCCAGCAGCGTAGGAGCTAGCGGGGGGATACAAGAGACCCAGTACTTC
TRBV2	-	-	TRBJ1-2	CASSETVTYGYTF	TGTGCCAGCAGTGAAACGGTGACCTATGGCTACACCTTC
TRBV5-1	-	-	TRBJ2-1	CASSIDSYNEQFF	TGCGCCAGCAGCATCGACAGCTACAATGAGCAGTTCTTC
TRBV15	TRBD1	medium-sized	TRBJ1-4	CATSEQGAPNEKLFF	TGTGCCACCAGCGAACAGGGGGCGCCTAATGAAAAACTGTTTTTT
TRBV5-1	-	-	TRBJ1-5	CASSLGGFQPQHF	TGCGCCAGCAGCTTGGGGGGGTTTCAGCCCCAGCATTTT
TRBV30	-	-	TRBJ1-2	CAWSLTEYGYTF	TGTGCCTGGAGCCTGACGGAGTATGGCTACACCTTC
TRBV19	-	-	TRBJ1-1	CASSIITAGEAFF	TGTGCCAGTAGTATTATCACGGCAGGTGAAGCTTTCTTT
TRBV6-6	-	-	TRBJ1-2	CASSYSGGANYGYTF	TGTGCCAGCAGTTACTCAGGGGGGGCCAACTATGGCTACACCTTC
TRBV6-1	-	-	TRBJ1-2	CASSEAQGGFYGYTF	TGTGCCAGCAGTGAAGCGCAGGGAGGTTTCTATGGCTACACCTTC
TRBV28	-	-	TRBJ1-1	CASSFQGIAFF	TGTGCCAGCAGTTTTCAGGGGATCGCTTTCTTT
TRBV18	-	-	TRBJ1-6	CASSPQASNSPLHF	TGTGCCAGCTCACCACAGGCTTCTAATTCACCCCTCCACTTT
TRBV5-4	-	-	TRBJ1-4	CASSSGYEKLFF	TGTGCCAGCAGCTCGGGGTATGAAAAACTGTTTTTT
TRBV10-3	-	-	TRBJ1-6	CAISESWGGRTNSPLHF	TGTGCCATCAGTGAGTCATGGGGAGGGAGAACAAATTCACCCCTCCACTTT
TRBV2	-	-	TRBJ2-7	CASRERTGAGVQYF	TGTGCCAGCAGGGAAAGGACTGGGGCGGGCGTGCAGTACTTC
TRBV29-1	TRBD1	-	TRBJ2-2	CSVAGDRGVLNTGELFF	TGCAGCGTTGCGGGGGACAGGGGGGTTTTGAACACCGGGGAGCTGTTTTTT
TRBV7-8	TRBD2	-	TRBJ2-5	CASSLPGTSGGLETQYF	TGTGCCAGCAGCCTGCCCGGGACTAGCGGGGGGTTAGAGACCCAGTACTTC
TRBV2	-	-	TRBJ1-6	CASLEETAPLHF	TGTGCCAGCCTGGAGGAGACTGCACCCCTCCACTTT
TRBV6-1	-	-	TRBJ1-6	CASSEGSSPLHF	TGTGCCAGCAGTGAAGGGAGTTCACCCCTCCACTTT
TRBV27	TRBD2	-	TRBJ2-1	CASSFGGNSYNEQFF	TGTGCCAGCAGTTTCGGGGGGAACTCCTACAATGAGCAGTTCTTC
TRBV2	-	-	TRBJ1-2	CASRRGELYGYTF	TGTGCCAGCAGGAGGGGTGAGCTGTATGGCTACACCTTC
TRBV28	-	once	TRBJ2-3	CASSSAGHLNLDTQYF	TGTGCCAGCAGCTCCGCAGGACACTTAAACCTCGATACGCAGTATTTT
TRBV30	TRBD1	-	TRBJ2-3	CAGRQGVGTDTQYF	TGTGCCGGCAGACAGGGAGTAGGCACAGATACGCAGTATTTT
TRBV19	TRBD1	-	TRBJ1-3	CASGEGAGNTIYF	TGTGCCAGCGGGGAGGGGGCCGGAAACACCATATATTTT
TRBV4-1	-	-	TRBJ1-6	CASSQARQAYNSPLHF	TGCGCCAGCAGCCAAGCAAGGCAGGCGTATAATTCACCCCTCCACTTT
TRBV5-1	-	-	TRBJ1-3	CASSPTVLSGNTIYF	TGCGCCAGCAGCCCTACAGTTCTCTCTGGAAACACCATATATTTT
TRBV18	-	-	TRBJ1-1	CASSQELNTEAFF	TGTGCCAGCTCCCAGGAGCTGAACACTGAAGCTTTCTTT
TRBV6-5	-	-	TRBJ2-7	CASSYTGPTDYEQYF	TGTGCCAGCAGTTACACGGGACCGACAGATTACGAGCAGTACTTC
TRBV27	-	-	TRBJ1-6	CASSLGRRGRGWSSPLHF	TGTGCCAGCAGTTTGGGCCGGCGGGGGAGGGGTTGGAGTTCACCCCTCCACTTT
TRBV7-2	-	-	TRBJ1-5	CASSPIQGQPQHF	TGTGCCAGCAGCCCGATTCAGGGCCAGCCCCAGCATTTT
TRBV5-1	-	-	TRBJ2-2	CASSLGGGGTGELFF	TGCGCCAGCAGCTTGGGCGGGGGCGGCACCGGGGAGCTGTTTTTT
TRBV7-2	TRBD1	once	TRBJ1-1	CASSPSGGEEAFF	TGTGCCAGCAGCCCTTCAGGGGGCGAGGAAGCTTTCTTT
TRBV21-1	-	-	TRBJ2-2	CASAGHAGELFF	TGTGCCAGCGCGGGGCATGCCGGGGAGCTGTTTTTT
TRBV5-1	-	-	TRBJ1-3	CASSPQVNSGNTIYF	TGCGCCAGCAGCCCACAGGTGAACTCTGGAAACACCATATATTTT
TRBV10-3	-	-	TRBJ2-1	CAIRGAVGEQFF	TGTGCCATCAGGGGGGCTGTTGGTGAGCAGTTCTTC
TRBV10-2	-	-	TRBJ1-1	CASNQGYGNTEAFF	TGCGCCAGCAACCAGGGGTATGGGAACACTGAAGCTTTCTTT
TRBV5-4	-	-	TRBJ1-1	CASRVSRGNTEAFF	TGTGCCAGCCGCGTATCGAGGGGGAACACTGAAGCTTTCTTT
TRBV30	-	few	TRBJ2-1	CAWSAGQGNEQFF	TGTGCCTGGAGCGCGGGGCAAGGGAATGAGCAGTTCTTC
TRBV29-1	-	few	TRBJ2-3	CSVAIPADTQYF	TGCAGCGTTGCGATTCCTGCAGATACGCAGTATTTT